This paragraph covers one TCR beta chain sequence. The antigen it binds to is not known. One base away there is no much larger clone; base qualities are not given. Healthy HIV-negative adults with no recently reported acute infections or vaccinations were included as donors. All donors were Caucasian adults living in Nashville, Tennessee, USA. In the unsorted samples, some 94 million PBMCs were counted, and genomic DNA was extracted using the QIAamp DNA Blood Mini kit. Blood was collected by leukapheresis, and PBMCs were isolated by Ficoll-Histopaque density gradient centrifugation and then cryopreserved in liquid nitrogen vapor phase. Trimming costs V 3 bases and J 5 bases, and their ends lie 13 bases apart. The germline V gene (reference sequence) yields LNHDA for CDR1 and SQIVND for CDR2. The CDR3 measures 14 amino acids from cysteine to phenylalanine. The kept DNA is CDR3 alone, 42 bases in frame from the first base.

This specimen belongs to a study of shared clonotypes between healthy human individuals (dated by TCRdb to about 2020). Notes on the research overall: The cohort included a few men and a couple of women between 18 and 49 years of age. Blood TCR repertoires of roughly 5 healthy adults were deeply sequenced to estimate repertoire size and the extent of clonotype sharing between individuals. To increase sequencing depth and limit assay-specific biases, TCR repertoire library preparation and sequencing were carried out by different laboratories using diverse techniques. Each donor's leukapheresis produced roughly between about 0.9 and 9.5 billion PBMCs.

TCR CDR3 regions were amplified from genomic DNA by multiplex PCR using the deep immunoSEQ assay. Extracted genomic DNA from each cell subset was spread evenly across all wells of several immunoSEQ 96-well plates, with each plate serving as a replicate. For unsorted PBMC, 250 to 300 ng genomic DNA, equal to about 30,000 T cell genomes, was loaded into each replicate PCR. Unsorted PBMC genomic DNA was sequenced across ten immunoSEQ deep assay plates. Purified libraries were quantified with a Qubit 3.0 fluorometer, sized on a Bioanalyzer 2100, and re-quantified with the KAPA Library Quantification kit. A separate single-read 150-cycle Illumina NextSeq 550 flow cell was used to sequence each immunoSEQ 96-well plate. Turning to the authors' computational methods: Because the immunoSEQ output held only junctional sequences and lacked quality scores, the filtering could not match the filtering applied to full-length reads. To assign V/J genes and CDR3, sequences were annotated against IMGT germline references using PyIR, a Python wrapper for IgBLAST v1.9. Reads were filtered out if the reads had weak V/J assignments (E-value above 1e-6), no CDR3, stop codons, out-of-frame junctions, or ambiguous translated residues. V3J clonotypes were defined as sequences sharing the same inferred V gene, J gene, and CDR3 amino acid sequence. Percentage overlap between repertoires was calculated by dividing the number of shared unique clonotypes by the size of the smaller repertoire. Richness of each repertoire was evaluated using RTK rarefaction, the Chao1 estimator, and Recon v2.1 estimates of unobserved clonotypes. TCRdb re-hosts the immuneACCESS table, in-frame sequences only. Its copies lack some clones; in the studies checked, an unresolved V gene accounts for under half of them, and the cause for the rest is not known. V, J and clone size are taken as reported in that table, and D and trimming were inferred from the DNA itself. Within this sample are about 490,000 clones, with approximately 78% of them counted one time only. 9.5% to 15% of the sample is held by the ten biggest clonotypes.

What the study reported, not specific to this receptor: Sampling was limited to blood, and TCR repertoires in tissue likely differ from TCR repertoires in blood. Based on pairwise subsampling, the degree of clonotype sharing among donors was expected to be affected by sequencing depth. The genetic and exposure-history diversity represented was limited by the small number of donors.

Sample: PBMCs. This chain joins TRBV19 to TRBJ2-5, and the D gene may be TRBD2, 5 bases matching. The origin of this receptor is a woman aged 40 to 50 in good health. Some clones in this sample may be carry-over from other donors' samples. The CDR3 protein sequence reads: CASSIEGEWETQYF. The bases are TGTGCCAGTAGTATCGAGGGAGAATGGGAGACCCAGTACTTC.